Below are 17 T cell receptor beta chains sequenced from a single sample in a study of shared clonotypes between healthy human individuals (dated by TCRdb to about 2020). Library generation was performed with the immunoSEQ multiplex PCR assay. TCRdb re-hosts the immuneACCESS table, in-frame sequences only. Its copies lack some clones; in the studies checked, an unresolved V gene accounts for under half of them, and the cause for the rest is not known. The sample profile shows roughly 2,500,000 clones; 93% of them were found once. About 0.38% of the sample goes to the ten largest clones. Sequenced input: naive CD4+ T cells from PBMCs. According to the study, the label for this sample's cell subset or site signals: CD45RA+ positively selected. These receptor sequences come from a man aged 18 to 30 in good health. Some clones in this sample may be carry-over from other donors' samples.

The rearrangement uses TRBV10-2 and TRBJ2-7; TRBD2 is a possible D gene (7 bases). V lost 0 bases and J 6 bases, leaving 12 bases between the germline ends. The CDR3 covers 14 residues. Germline assignment: CDR1 WSHSY and CDR2 SAAADI. The CDR3 DNA sequence: TGCGCCAGCAGTGAGTCGGCGGGGGCCGGCGAGCAGTACTTC. Translated, it gives CASSESAGAGEQYF.

The V gene is TRBV5-1, the J gene TRBJ2-1; no clear D. V lost 1 base and J lost 8, with 10 bases in between. The CDR3 is 13 amino acids. CDR1 is SGHRS, CDR2 YFSETQ, per germline. The CDR3 sequence is CASSLSGTDEQFF. The CDR3 DNA reads TGCGCCAGCAGCTTGTCTGGTACGGATGAGCAGTTCTTC. Supplemented by reference TRBV5-1 and TRBJ2-1, the full variable domain reads KAGVTQTPRYLIKTRGQQVTLSCSPISGHRSVSWYQQTPGQGLQFLFEYFSETQRNKGNFPGRFSGRQFSNSRSEMNVSTLELGDSALYLCASSLSGTDEQFFGPGTRLTVL.

The V gene is TRBV7-2, the J gene TRBJ2-7; D ambiguous. V was shortened by 5 bases and J by 6 bases, with 11 bases between the two germline ends. CDR3 length equals 12 residues. Germline CDR1 is SGHTA and CDR2 is FQGNSA. In DNA, the CDR3 is TGTGCCAGCAGCCGCTCCCGCCTCGAGCAGTACTTC. This translates into CASSRSRLEQYF.

The table lists this clone with a few counts. Other DNA sequences in the sample encode the same CDR3. This chain uses TRBV18 with TRBJ1-5; D gene unclear. Per the germline V gene, CDR1 is KGHSH and CDR2 is LQKENI. V was shortened by 3 bases and J by 2 bases, with 8 bases between the two germline ends. This CDR3 comprises 14 residues. CDR3 region: CASSPAGGNQPQHF. The CDR3 DNA reads TGTGCCAGCTCACCTGCAGGAGGCAATCAGCCCCAGCATTTT. Full variable domain (missing parts from reference TRBV18 and TRBJ1-5): NAGVMQNPRHLVRRRGQEARLRCSPMKGHSHVYWYRQLPEEGLKFMVYLQKENIIDESGMPKERFSAEFPKEGPSILRIQQVVRGDSAAYFCASSPAGGNQPQHFGDGTRLSIL.

The V and J genes are TRBV5-8 and TRBJ2-3; 11 nucleotides line up with TRBD2. Germline loops: CDR1 SGHTS, CDR2 YDEGEE. V shed 4 bases, J shed 4 bases, and the junction held 5 bases outside the gene matches. CDR3 size: 15 residues. As DNA, the CDR3 is TGTGCCAGCAGCCCTAGCGGGAGGAGGGCAGATACGCAGTATTTT. This gives the protein CASSPSGRRADTQYF.

The chain employs TRBV10-1 and TRBJ2-5, with 9 bases matching TRBD2. The germline V gene has CDR1 WNHNN and CDR2 SYGVQD (reference sequence). The CDR3 covers 15 residues. V was clipped by 7 bases and J by 5 bases; unmatched bases: 11. CDR3 amino acids: CASITISGRGETQYF. In DNA, the CDR3 is TGCGCCAGCATTACTATTAGCGGGAGAGGCGAGACCCAGTACTTC.

The V call is TRBV5-1, the J call TRBJ2-3; D ambiguous. In germline, CDR1 is SGHRS, CDR2 YFSETQ. With 2 bases removed from V and 1 base from J, the gap between germline ends came to 11 bases. The CDR3 is 15 amino acids. The CDR3 here is CASSFWGSRTDTQYF. The CDR3 DNA is TGCGCCAGCAGCTTCTGGGGTAGCCGCACAGATACGCAGTATTTT.

In the case of this clone: The germline gene is not matched at one end of the junction; a read error may be the cause. V gene TRBV28 combines with J gene TRBJ2-6, with 9 bases matching TRBD1. From germline, CDR1 is MDHEN and CDR2 SYDVKM. There are 10 residues in the CDR3. The DNA of the CDR3 is TGTGCCAGCAGGGGGGACAGGGAGCTTTTC. Protein sequence: CASRGDRELF.

This chain links TRBV30 with TRBJ2-3; 10 bases agree with TRBD2. The V gene's germline CDR1 is GTSNPN and CDR2 SVGIG (reference sequence). V trimming: 6 bases; J trimming: 5 bases; junction bases outside the gene matches: 8. CDR3 length: 14 residues. CDR3 sequence: CACTAGGPVDTQYF. The CDR3, as DNA: TGTGCCTGTACAGCGGGAGGGCCTGTAGATACGCAGTATTTT.

J is TRBJ2-1 and V is TRBV18; no clear D. Germline loops: CDR1 KGHSH, CDR2 LQKENI. This CDR3 region has 14 residues. Trimming pared 0 bases from V and 12 bases from J, leaving 15 bases between. CDR3: CASSPPDNPQGQFF. CDR3 in DNA: TGTGCCAGCTCACCACCGGATAACCCACAAGGGCAGTTCTTC.

The chain is built from TRBV1 and TRBJ2-3; no check of the table's D call, TRBD1, against the DNA was made. TRBV1 is a pseudogene. This CDR3 region has 16 residues. Written as DNA, the CDR3 is TGCACCAGCAGCCAGACCGACCCTGGTTGGGCCGATACGCAGTATTTT. Translating gives CTSSQTDPGWADTQYF.

V and J are TRBV10-3 and TRBJ2-1; 11 bases line up with TRBD2. V shed 3 bases and J 3 bases; nucleotides not matched to a gene: 4. CDR1 is ENHRY and CDR2 is SYGVKD in the germline V gene. This CDR3 region has 16 residues. CDR3 coding DNA: TGTGCCATCAGTGATGCGGGACTAGCGGACTACAATGAGCAGTTCTTC. This encodes CAISDAGLADYNEQFF.

The V call is TRBV7-6, the J call TRBJ2-1; perhaps TRBD1 as D (6 bases). Germline CDR1 and CDR2: SGHVS and FNYEAQ. Trimming cost V 1 base and J 7 bases, with 17 bases left between them. CDR3 length: 16 amino acids. The CDR3 DNA reads as TGTGCCAGCAGCTTAGTGGCTAGCAGGCAGGGGAATGAGCAGTTCTTC. This translates into CASSLVASRQGNEQFF.

Concerning this clone itself: Other DNA sequences of this sample code for an identical CDR3. The rearrangement uses TRBV19 and TRBJ1-4; unclear D gene. Germline CDR1 reads LNHDA; CDR2 reads SQIVND (reference sequence). The CDR3 length is 13 residues. The V end was cut by 4 bases, the J end by 4 bases, with 7 bases between. The CDR3, as DNA: TGTGCCAGTAGTAACAGAGTTAATGAAAAACTGTTTTTT. Amino acids: CASSNRVNEKLFF.

About this clone itself: Within the sample, other DNA sequences also encode this same CDR3. V gene TRBV19 combines with J gene TRBJ1-3; D gene unclear. V lost 3 bases, J lost 0 bases, and 6 bases lay in between. CDR1 and CDR2 from the germline V gene are LNHDA and SQIVND (reference sequence). The CDR3 extends over 14 amino acids. CDR3 residues: CASSIQVSGNTIYF. CDR3 nucleotides: TGTGCCAGTAGTATTCAGGTCTCTGGAAACACCATATATTTT.

V usage is TRBV7-2 and J usage is TRBJ2-3, with 8 nucleotides matching TRBD2. The CDR3 loop spans 17 amino acids. Germline lookup yields CDR1 SGHTA and CDR2 FQGNSA. Trimming at V came to 1 base and at J to 5 bases, leaving 11 bases not matched to a gene. Here the CDR3 DNA reads TGTGCCAGCAGCTTAGGTCCTAGCGGGTGGGGAAGAGATACGCAGTATTTT. Translated: CASSLGPSGWGRDTQYF. Supplemented by reference TRBV7-2 and TRBJ2-3, the full variable domain reads GAGVSQSPSNKVTEKGKDVELRCDPISGHTALYWYRQSLGQGLEFLIYFQGNSAPDKSGLPSDRFSAERTGGSVSTLTIQRTQQEDSAVYLCASSLGPSGWGRDTQYFGPGTRLTVL.

V usage is TRBV30 and J usage is TRBJ2-7; 9 bases align to TRBD1. This CDR3 spans 15 amino acids. V shed 3 bases, J shed 2 bases, and the junction held 8 bases outside the gene matches. Germline loops: CDR1 GTSNPN, CDR2 SVGIG (reference sequence). The CDR3: CAWRIRRDRAYEQYF. CDR3 nucleotide sequence: TGTGCCTGGAGGATTCGCCGGGACAGGGCCTACGAGCAGTACTTC.